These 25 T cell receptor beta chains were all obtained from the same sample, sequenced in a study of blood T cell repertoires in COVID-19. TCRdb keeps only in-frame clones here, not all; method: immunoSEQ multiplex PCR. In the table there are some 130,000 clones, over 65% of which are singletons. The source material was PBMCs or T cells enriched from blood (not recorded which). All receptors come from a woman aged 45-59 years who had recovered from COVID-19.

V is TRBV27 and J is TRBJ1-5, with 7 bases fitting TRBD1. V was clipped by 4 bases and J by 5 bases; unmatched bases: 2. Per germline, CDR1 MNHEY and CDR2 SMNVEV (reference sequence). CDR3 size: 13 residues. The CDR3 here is CASSSDRYQPQHF. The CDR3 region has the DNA TGTGCCAGCAGTTCGGACAGGTATCAGCCCCAGCATTTT.

As DNA, the CDR3 is TGCAGCGTTGAGGGTTCCCAAGTTGAGGCCCAAGAGACCCAGTACTTC. Translating gives CSVEGSQVEAQETQYF. The V gene is TRBV29-1, the J gene TRBJ2-5; D is ambiguous. The CDR3 covers 16 residues. Germline loops: CDR1 SQVTM, CDR2 ANQGSEA. V lost 3 bases to trimming and J lost 1 base, with 18 bases between them.

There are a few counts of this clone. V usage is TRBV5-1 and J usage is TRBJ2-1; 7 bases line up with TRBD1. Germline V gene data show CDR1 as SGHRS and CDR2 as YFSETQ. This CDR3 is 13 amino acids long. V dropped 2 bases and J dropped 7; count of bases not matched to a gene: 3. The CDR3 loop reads CASSFQTGNEQFF. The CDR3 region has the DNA TGCGCCAGCAGCTTTCAGACAGGGAATGAGCAGTTCTTC.

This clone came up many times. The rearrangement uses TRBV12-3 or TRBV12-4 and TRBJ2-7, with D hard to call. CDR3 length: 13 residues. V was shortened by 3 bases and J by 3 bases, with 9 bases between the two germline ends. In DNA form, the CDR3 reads TGTGCCAGCAGTTTGGGCCTATTCTACGAGCAGTACGTC. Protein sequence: CASSLGLFYEQYV.

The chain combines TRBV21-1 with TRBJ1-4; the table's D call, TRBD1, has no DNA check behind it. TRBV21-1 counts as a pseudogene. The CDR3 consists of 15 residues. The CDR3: CASSGGQGTNEKLFF. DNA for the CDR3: TGTGCCAGCAGCGGAGGACAGGGGACTAATGAAAAACTGTTTTTT.

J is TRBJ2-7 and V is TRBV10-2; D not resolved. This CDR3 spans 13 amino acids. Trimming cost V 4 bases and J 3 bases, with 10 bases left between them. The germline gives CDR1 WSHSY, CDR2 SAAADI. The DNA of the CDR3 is TGCGCCAGCAGTGGAAAAAACTACTACGAGCAGTACGTC. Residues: CASSGKNYYEQYV.

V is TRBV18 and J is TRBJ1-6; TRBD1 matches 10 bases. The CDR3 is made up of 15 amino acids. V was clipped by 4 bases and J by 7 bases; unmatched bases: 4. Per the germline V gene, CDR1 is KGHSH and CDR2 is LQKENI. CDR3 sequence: CASSLSGQGNSPLHF. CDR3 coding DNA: TGTGCCAGCTCACTTTCGGGACAGGGGAATTCACCCCTCCACTTT.

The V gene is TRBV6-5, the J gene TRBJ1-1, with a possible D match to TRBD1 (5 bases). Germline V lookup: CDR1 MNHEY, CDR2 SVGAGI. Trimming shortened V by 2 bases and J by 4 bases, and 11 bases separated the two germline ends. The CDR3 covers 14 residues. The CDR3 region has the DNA TGTGCCAGCAGTTACGGGCAGGGTGGCACTGAAGCTTTCTTT. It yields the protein CASSYGQGGTEAFF.

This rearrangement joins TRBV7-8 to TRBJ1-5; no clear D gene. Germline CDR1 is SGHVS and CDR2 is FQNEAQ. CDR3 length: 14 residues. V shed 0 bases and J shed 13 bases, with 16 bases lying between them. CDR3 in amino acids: CASSLAGWEGVQHF. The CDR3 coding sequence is TGTGCCAGCAGCTTAGCAGGATGGGAGGGAGTACAGCATTTT.

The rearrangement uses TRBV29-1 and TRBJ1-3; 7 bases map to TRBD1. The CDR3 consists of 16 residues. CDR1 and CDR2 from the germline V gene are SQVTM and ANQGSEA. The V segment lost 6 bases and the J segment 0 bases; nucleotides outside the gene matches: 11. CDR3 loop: CSVYPGQTASGNTIYF. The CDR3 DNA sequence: TGCAGCGTATACCCGGGACAGACAGCCTCTGGAAACACCATATATTTT.

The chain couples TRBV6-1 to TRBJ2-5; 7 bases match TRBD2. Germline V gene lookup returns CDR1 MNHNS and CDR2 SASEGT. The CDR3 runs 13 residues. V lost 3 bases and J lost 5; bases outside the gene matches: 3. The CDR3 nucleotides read TGTGCCAGCAGTGAGGTGGGGGGGGAGACCCAGTACTTC. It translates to CASSEVGGETQYF.

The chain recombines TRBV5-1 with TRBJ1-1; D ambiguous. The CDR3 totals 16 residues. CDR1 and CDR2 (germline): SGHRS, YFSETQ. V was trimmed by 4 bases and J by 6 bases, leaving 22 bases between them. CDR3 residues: CASSLSNSGWESEAFF. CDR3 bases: TGCGCCAGCAGCCTCTCTAATTCCGGGTGGGAGTCTGAAGCTTTCTTT.

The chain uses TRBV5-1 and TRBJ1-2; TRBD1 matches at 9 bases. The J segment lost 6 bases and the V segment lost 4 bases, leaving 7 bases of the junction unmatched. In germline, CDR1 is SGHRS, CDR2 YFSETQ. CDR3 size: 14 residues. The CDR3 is CASSDPTGGHGYTF. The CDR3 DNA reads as TGCGCCAGCAGCGATCCAACAGGGGGCCATGGCTACACCTTC.

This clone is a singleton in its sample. The CDR3 DNA follows: TGTGCCAGCAGTGCAGGGCTCCGAAACACCATATATTTT. Protein: CASSAGLRNTIYF. The chain carries TRBV2 and TRBJ1-3; the D gene is possibly TRBD1 (5 bases). Trimming took off 4 bases at V and 5 bases at J, with 9 bases between the two ends. This CDR3 is built from 13 residues. Germline CDR1 is SNHLY and CDR2 is FYNNEI.

CDR3 amino acids: CASSLEVAHSGNTIYF. CDR3 DNA sequence: TGCGCCAGCAGCTTGGAAGTTGCGCACTCTGGAAACACCATATATTTT. The gene calls are TRBV5-1 and TRBJ1-3; D not resolved. Trimming took off 0 bases at V and 0 bases at J, with 10 bases between the two ends. This CDR3 spans 16 amino acids. Germline CDR1 is SGHRS and CDR2 is YFSETQ.

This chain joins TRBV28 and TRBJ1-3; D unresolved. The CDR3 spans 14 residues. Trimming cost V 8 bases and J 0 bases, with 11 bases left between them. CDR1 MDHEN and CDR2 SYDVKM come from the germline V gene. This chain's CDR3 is CASGARGSGNTIYF. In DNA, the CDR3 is TGTGCCAGCGGAGCCAGAGGCTCTGGAAACACCATATATTTT.

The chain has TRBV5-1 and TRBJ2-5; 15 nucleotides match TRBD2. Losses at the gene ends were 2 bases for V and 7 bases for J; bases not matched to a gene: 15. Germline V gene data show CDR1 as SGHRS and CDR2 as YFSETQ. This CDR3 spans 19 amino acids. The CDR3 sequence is CASSFTGTSGGHGLGTQYF. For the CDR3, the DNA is TGCGCCAGCAGCTTCACCGGGACTAGCGGGGGGCACGGGCTAGGGACCCAGTACTTC.

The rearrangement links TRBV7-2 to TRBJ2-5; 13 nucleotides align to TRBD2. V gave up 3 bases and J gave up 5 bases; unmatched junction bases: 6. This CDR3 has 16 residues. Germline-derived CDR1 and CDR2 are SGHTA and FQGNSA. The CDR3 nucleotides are TGTGCCAGCAGCTTTACTAGCGGGGGGGCCGGGGAGACCCAGTACTTC. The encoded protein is CASSFTSGGAGETQYF.

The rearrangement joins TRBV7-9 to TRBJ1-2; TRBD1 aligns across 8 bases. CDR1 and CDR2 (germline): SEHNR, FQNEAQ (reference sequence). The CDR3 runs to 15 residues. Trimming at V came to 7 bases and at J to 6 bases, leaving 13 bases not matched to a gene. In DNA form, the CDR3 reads TGTGCCAGCACTCTTAGGCCAGGGGGCGCCAATGGCTACACCTTC. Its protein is CASTLRPGGANGYTF.

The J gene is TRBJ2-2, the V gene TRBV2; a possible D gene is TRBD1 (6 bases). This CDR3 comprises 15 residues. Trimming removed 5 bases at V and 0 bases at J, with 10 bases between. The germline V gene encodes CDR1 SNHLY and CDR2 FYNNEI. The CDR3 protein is CASSSGTPNTGELFF. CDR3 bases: TGTGCCAGCAGTTCCGGGACACCGAACACCGGGGAGCTGTTTTTT. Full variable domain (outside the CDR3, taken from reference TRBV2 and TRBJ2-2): EPEVTQTPSHQVTQMGQEVILRCVPISNHLYFYWYRQILGQKVEFLVSFYNNEISEKSEIFDDQFSVERPDGSNFTLKIRSTKLEDSAMYFCASSSGTPNTGELFFGEGSRLTVL.

CDR3 in amino acids: CASSPGQGNYGYTF. In DNA, the CDR3 is TGTGCCAGCAGCCCGGGACAGGGAAACTATGGCTACACCTTC. The chain links TRBV27 to TRBJ1-2, with TRBD1 matching over 9 bases. Germline CDR1 is MNHEY and CDR2 is SMNVEV (reference sequence). With V trimmed by 6 bases and J by 2 bases, 4 bases remained unmatched. CDR3 length: 14 residues.

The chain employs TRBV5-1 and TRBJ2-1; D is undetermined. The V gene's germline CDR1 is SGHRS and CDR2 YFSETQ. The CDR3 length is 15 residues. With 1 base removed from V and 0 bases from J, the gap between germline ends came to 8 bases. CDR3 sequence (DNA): TGCGCCAGCAGCTTGATGGCTGACTCCTACAATGAGCAGTTCTTC. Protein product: CASSLMADSYNEQFF.

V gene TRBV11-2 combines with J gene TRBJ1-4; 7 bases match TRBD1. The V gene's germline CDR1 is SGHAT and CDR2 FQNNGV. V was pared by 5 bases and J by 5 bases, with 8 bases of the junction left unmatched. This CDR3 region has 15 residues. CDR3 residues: CASSIQTGWNEKLFF. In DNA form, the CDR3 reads TGTGCCAGCAGCATTCAGACAGGGTGGAATGAAAAACTGTTTTTT.

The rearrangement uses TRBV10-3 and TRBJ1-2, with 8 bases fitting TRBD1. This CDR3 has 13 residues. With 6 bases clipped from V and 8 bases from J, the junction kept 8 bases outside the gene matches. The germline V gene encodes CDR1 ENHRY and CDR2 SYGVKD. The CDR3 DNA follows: TGTGCCATCAGACCGGACAGGGTGGAAGGCTACACCTTC. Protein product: CAIRPDRVEGYTF.

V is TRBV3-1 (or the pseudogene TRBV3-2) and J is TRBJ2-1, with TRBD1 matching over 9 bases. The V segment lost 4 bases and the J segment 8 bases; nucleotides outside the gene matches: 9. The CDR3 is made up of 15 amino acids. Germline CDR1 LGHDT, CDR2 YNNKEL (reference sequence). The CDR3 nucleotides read TGTGCCAGCAGCCCCGGGACAGGGCGAAGAGATGAGCAGTTCTTC. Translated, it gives CASSPGTGRRDEQFF.